This paragraph covers one TCR beta chain sequence. The data stem from a study of blood T cell repertoires in COVID-19. As for the study in general: Samples taken during acute and convalescent COVID-19 were collected in the United States, Italy and Spain.

Clones were sequenced by immunoSEQ multiplex PCR, and TCRdb holds only the in-frame ones, with some missing. Of 95,000 to 150,000 clones in the sample, roughly 69% were seen once. CDR3 length: 15 residues. Germline-derived CDR1 and CDR2 are SGHRS and YFSETQ. With 4 bases clipped from V and 5 bases from J, the junction kept 6 bases outside the gene matches. The genes are TRBV5-1 and TRBJ2-5, with 12 bases fitting TRBD2. Specimen: peripheral blood. This TCR was recovered from a woman between 70 and 85 years old with acute or convalescent COVID-19. CDR3 nucleotide sequence: TGCGCCAGCAGCCGACTAGCGGGAGCCCGTGAGACCCAGTACTTC. This encodes CASSRLAGARETQYF.